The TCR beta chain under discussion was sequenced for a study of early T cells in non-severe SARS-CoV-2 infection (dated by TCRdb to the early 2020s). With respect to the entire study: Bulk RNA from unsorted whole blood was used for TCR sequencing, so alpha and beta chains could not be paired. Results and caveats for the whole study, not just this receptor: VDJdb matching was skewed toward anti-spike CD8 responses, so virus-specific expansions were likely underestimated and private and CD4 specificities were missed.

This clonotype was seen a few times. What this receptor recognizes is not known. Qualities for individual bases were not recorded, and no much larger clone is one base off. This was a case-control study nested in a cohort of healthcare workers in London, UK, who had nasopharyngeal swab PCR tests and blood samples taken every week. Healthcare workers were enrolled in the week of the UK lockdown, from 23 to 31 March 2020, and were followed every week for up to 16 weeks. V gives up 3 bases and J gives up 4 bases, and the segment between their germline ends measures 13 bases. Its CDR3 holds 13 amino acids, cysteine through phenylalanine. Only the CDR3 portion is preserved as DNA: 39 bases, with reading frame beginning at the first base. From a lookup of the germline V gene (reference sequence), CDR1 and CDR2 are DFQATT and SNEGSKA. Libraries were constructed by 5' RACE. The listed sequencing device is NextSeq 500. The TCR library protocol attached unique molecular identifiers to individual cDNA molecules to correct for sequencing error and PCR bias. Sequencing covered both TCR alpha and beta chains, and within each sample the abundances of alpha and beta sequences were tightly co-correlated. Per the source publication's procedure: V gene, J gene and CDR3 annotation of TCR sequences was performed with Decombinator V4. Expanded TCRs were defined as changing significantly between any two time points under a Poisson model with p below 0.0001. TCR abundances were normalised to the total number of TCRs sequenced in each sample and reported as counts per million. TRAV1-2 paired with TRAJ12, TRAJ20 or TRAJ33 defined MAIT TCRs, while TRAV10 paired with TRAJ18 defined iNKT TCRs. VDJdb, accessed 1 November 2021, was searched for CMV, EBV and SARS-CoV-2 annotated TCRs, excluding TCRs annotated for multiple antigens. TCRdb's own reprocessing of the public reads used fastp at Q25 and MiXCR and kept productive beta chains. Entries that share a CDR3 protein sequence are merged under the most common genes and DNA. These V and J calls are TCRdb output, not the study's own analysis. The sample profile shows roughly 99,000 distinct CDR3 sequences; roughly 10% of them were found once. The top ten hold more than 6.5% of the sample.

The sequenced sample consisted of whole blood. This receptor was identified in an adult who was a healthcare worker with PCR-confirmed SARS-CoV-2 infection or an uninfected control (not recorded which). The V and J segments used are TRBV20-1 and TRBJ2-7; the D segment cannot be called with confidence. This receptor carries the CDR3 CSASAPLLYEQYF. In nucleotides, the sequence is TGCAGTGCTAGTGCTCCCCTACTGTACGAGCAGTACTTC.